This T cell receptor beta chain comes out of a study of T cells in Graves' hyperthyroidism and ophthalmopathy. Overall study findings and caveats: Stable hyperthyroidism was separated from ophthalmopathy by a model based on 13 V-J features.

The J segment lost 6 bases and the V segment lost 1 base, leaving 3 bases of the junction unmatched. There are 14 residues in the CDR3. CDR1 and CDR2 (germline): MGHRA, YSYEKL. Researchers amplified the TCR beta CDR3 regions from RNA transcripts. Using the HTBI primer set, a first-round RT-PCR was run on the TCR CDR3. TCRdb re-called the multiplex PCR reads with MiXCR, one entry per CDR3 protein. Among 540,000 or so distinct CDR3 sequences listed, about 45% were seen once. This clonotype was counted ten times or more. Its antigen remains unidentified. Sequencing was carried out using peripheral blood or thyroid tissue (not recorded which). The sequence was collected from an adult woman with Graves' disease, either hyperthyroidism or ophthalmopathy (not recorded which). This chain uses TRBV4-1 with TRBJ1-5; 7 positions agree with TRBD1. Here the CDR3 reads CASSQVPGGQPQHF. The CDR3 DNA reads TGCGCCAGCAGCCAAGTCCCAGGGGGTCAGCCCCAGCATTTT.